This T cell receptor beta chain is from a study of cytomegalovirus exposure and HLA in healthy donors. General observations from the study: Subsequent analysis showed first-cohort TCR clusters tending to co-occur in 120 or so validation repertoires. The classifier, whose performance was assessed in both the original and validation cohorts, reportedly diagnosed cytomegalovirus status with high specificity and sensitivity. Cytomegalovirus association was listed for about 160 TCR beta chains.

The V and J ends lost 8 bases and 8 bases respectively, with 15 bases between them. CDR1 and CDR2 (germline): SNHLY, FYNNEI. The CDR3 has 13 residues. The protocol was immunoSEQ multiplex PCR, while the TCRdb copy is restricted to in-frame clones and leaves out a portion. The sample has 150,000 to 200,000 clones, around nine tenths seen once; the top ten hold approximately 1.4%. There are a few counts of this clone. What it binds is not known. Sequencing was done on a sample of PBMCs. The J gene is TRBJ2-2, the V gene TRBV2; a weak D match, TRBD1 (6 bases). The sequence came from a woman under 40 in good health and CMV-seronegative. The CDR3 region is CASLKDSWGELFF. For the CDR3, the DNA is TGTGCCAGCCTGAAGGACAGTTGGGGGGAGCTGTTTTTT.